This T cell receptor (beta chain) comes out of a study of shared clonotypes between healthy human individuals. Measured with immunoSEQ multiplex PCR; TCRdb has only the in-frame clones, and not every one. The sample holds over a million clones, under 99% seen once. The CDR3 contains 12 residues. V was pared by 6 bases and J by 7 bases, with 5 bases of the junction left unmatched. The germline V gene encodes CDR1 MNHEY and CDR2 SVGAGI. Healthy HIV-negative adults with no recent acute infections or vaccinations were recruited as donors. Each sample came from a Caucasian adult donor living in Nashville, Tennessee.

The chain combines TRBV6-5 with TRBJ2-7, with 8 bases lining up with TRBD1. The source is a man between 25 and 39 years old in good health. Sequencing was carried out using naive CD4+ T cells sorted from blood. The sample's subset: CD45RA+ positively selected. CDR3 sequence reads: CASRTGVDEQYF. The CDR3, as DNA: TGTGCCAGCAGGACAGGGGTAGATGAGCAGTACTTC.